The clone carrying this T cell receptor beta chain has a single count. Antigen specificity is unknown. This sample was included in a study of shared clonotypes between healthy human individuals. Study in general: Sampling drew on donors who were a couple of women and three men aged 18 to 49.

Study conclusions and caveats: Naive subsets generally exceeded memory subsets in estimated richness.

The protocol was immunoSEQ multiplex PCR, while the TCRdb copy is restricted to in-frame clones and leaves out a portion. Here the sample spans about 2 million clones, about 95% being singletons. The ends were cut back, 11 bases at V and 0 bases at J, with 8 bases in the middle. Germline V gene data show CDR1 as MGHDK and CDR2 as SYGVNS. This CDR3 contains 11 residues. In the naive CD8 group, cells lacked CD45RO and were positively selected for CCR7, so terminally differentiated effector memory CD45RA+ cells were left out. This chain joins TRBV25-1 and TRBJ2-7, with TRBD2 as a possible D gene (5 bases). The sequence came from a man in his late teens or twenties in good health. The sequenced sample consisted of naive CD8+ T cells sorted from blood. The CDR3 sequence is CASEGSYEQYF. CDR3 nucleotide sequence: TGTGCCTCAGAGGGCTCCTACGAGCAGTACTTC.